This T cell receptor beta chain was sequenced for a study of type 1 regulatory T cells. On the study more broadly: An in vitro protocol generated T-allo10, a Tr1-enriched, alloantigen-specific CD4 T cell product.

The CDR3 has 15 residues. The germline V gene has CDR1 LNHDA and CDR2 SQIVND (reference sequence). V lost 4 bases and J 12 bases, leaving 22 bases between the germline ends. TCRdb itself ran the reads through MiXCR, one entry per CDR3 protein. In the table there are about 68,000 distinct CDR3 sequences, roughly 60% of which are singletons. About this clonotype: Its antigen is undetermined.

This chain uses TRBV19 with TRBJ2-1; D remains unclear. The sample was cultured T cells, either the whole culture or a sorted T cell fraction (not recorded which). Subset denoted: Tr1-enriched cell product generated in vitro against host alloantigens. This receptor was identified in a human donor in good health. In nucleotides, the CDR3 is TGTGCCAGTAGTAGCAGGCTACTTGGTGTCGATGGGCAGTTCTTC. It codes for CASSSRLLGVDGQFF.